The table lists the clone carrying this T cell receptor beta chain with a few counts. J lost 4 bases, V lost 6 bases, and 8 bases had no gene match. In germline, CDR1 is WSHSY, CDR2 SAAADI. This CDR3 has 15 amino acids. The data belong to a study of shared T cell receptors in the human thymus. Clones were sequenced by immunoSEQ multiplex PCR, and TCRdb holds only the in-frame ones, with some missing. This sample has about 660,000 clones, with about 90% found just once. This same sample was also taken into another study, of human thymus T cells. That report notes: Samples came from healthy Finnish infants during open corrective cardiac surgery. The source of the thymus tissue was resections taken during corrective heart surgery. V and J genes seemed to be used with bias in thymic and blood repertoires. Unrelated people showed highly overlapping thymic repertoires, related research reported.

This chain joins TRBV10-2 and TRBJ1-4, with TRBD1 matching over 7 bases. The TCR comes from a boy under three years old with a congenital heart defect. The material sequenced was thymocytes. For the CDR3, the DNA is TGCGCCAGCAGCCTGGGGACAGCACTTAATGAAAAACTGTTTTTT. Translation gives CASSLGTALNEKLFF.